This entry lists 10 T cell receptor beta chains sequenced from one sample in a study of CD8+CD57+ T cells in acquired aplastic anemia. Patients chosen for sequencing had CD8+CD57+ cells that had expanded, as shown by flow cytometry. According to the study, genomic DNA was the template for TCR beta VDJ and CDR3 profiling. MiXCR was run by TCRdb on the reads, yielding one entry per CDR3 protein. Here the sample spans 100,000 to 150,000 distinct CDR3 sequences, under 60% being singletons. Sequenced: sorted CD4+, CD8+, or CD8+CD57+ T cells (not recorded which) from PBMCs. All receptors derive from a human donor with aplastic anemia.

The gene calls are TRBV19 and TRBJ2-2; perhaps D is TRBD1 or TRBD2 (7 bases each). Germline values: CDR1 LNHDA, CDR2 SQIVND (reference sequence). Trimming took 2 bases from V and 3 from J, leaving 10 bases between them. The CDR3 runs 15 residues. The CDR3 protein is CASSIQGGDTGELFF. The CDR3 DNA follows: TGTGCCAGTAGTATACAGGGGGGGGACACCGGGGAGCTGTTTTTT.

This clonotype was detected ten times or more. The rearrangement joins TRBV9 to TRBJ2-3; a possible D gene is TRBD2 (6 bases). CDR3 length: 17 amino acids. Germline V lookup: CDR1 SGDLS, CDR2 YYNGEE. Trimming stripped 3 bases from V and 0 bases from J, with 17 bases between. The CDR3 sequence: CASSALILATSTDTQYF. In DNA form, the CDR3 reads TGTGCCAGCAGCGCCCTGATCCTAGCGACTAGCACAGATACGCAGTATTTT.

This clonotype was seen repeatedly, ten times or more. DNA for the CDR3: TGTGCCATAGGGGTGGCGGAAAGAAGCTCCTACAATGAGCAGTTCTTC. Its protein is CAIGVAERSSYNEQFF. The chain links TRBV10-3 to TRBJ2-1; D is possibly TRBD1 (5 bases). V was clipped by 9 bases and J by 0 bases, with 18 bases between them. The CDR3 loop spans 16 amino acids. In germline, CDR1 is ENHRY, CDR2 SYGVKD.

The table lists this clonotype with a few counts. The chain links TRBV7-8 to TRBJ2-7, with no clear D. Looked up from germline, CDR1 is SGHVS and CDR2 is FQNEAQ. The CDR3 has 13 amino acids. With 1 base removed from V and 3 bases from J, the gap between germline ends came to 7 bases. The CDR3 coding sequence is TGTGCCAGCAGCTTAGGGTTGCTCTACGAGCAGTACTTC. It encodes CASSLGLLYEQYF.

The gene calls are TRBV2 and TRBJ1-2, with 11 bases identical to TRBD1. The CDR3 has 15 residues. Germline V CDR1 and CDR2: SNHLY, FYNNEI. The junction had 9 bases not matched to a gene; V was cut back by 4 bases and J by 8 bases. The CDR3 DNA reads as TGTGCCAGCAGTGGAGGCGGACAGGGGGCGGACGGCTACACCTTC. Residues: CASSGGGQGADGYTF. The full variable domain, rest sourced from reference TRBV2 and TRBJ1-2, is EPEVTQTPSHQVTQMGQEVILRCVPISNHLYFYWYRQILGQKVEFLVSFYNNEISEKSEIFDDQFSVERPDGSNFTLKIRSTKLEDSAMYFCASSGGGQGADGYTFGSGTRLTVV.

The gene calls are TRBV7-2 and TRBJ1-5, with a weak D call TRBD1 (5 bases). V was clipped by 5 bases and J by 7 bases, with 12 bases between them. Germline CDR1 SGHTA, CDR2 FQGNSA. There are 13 residues in the CDR3. DNA for the CDR3: TGTGCCAGCAGCCCGGATGGGGGACAGCCCCAGCATTTT. The encoded protein is CASSPDGGQPQHF.

The chain uses TRBV20-1 and TRBJ1-5; no clear D gene. Looked up from germline, CDR1 is DFQATT and CDR2 is SNEGSKA (reference sequence). This CDR3 region has 18 residues. The V end lost 0 bases, the J end lost 6 bases, and 24 bases lay between the germline ends. DNA for the CDR3: TGCAGTGCTAGAGATAAGGTCGGACGGCAGTTGCACGGTCAGCCCCAGCATTTT. Translation: CSARDKVGRQLHGQPQHF.

This clonotype was counted only a few times. This chain links TRBV20-1 with TRBJ2-1, with 12 bases that match TRBD2. Germline V gene lookup returns CDR1 DFQATT and CDR2 SNEGSKA (reference sequence). This CDR3 comprises 16 residues. V dropped 1 base and J dropped 1; count of bases not matched to a gene: 2. The CDR3 DNA reads TGCAGTGCTAGAGGGACTAGCGGGGTTTCCTACAATGAGCAGTTCTTC. This codes for CSARGTSGVSYNEQFF.

A few counts support this clonotype. The genes are TRBV10-3 and TRBJ2-7, with 8 nucleotides matching TRBD1. This CDR3 is built from 16 residues. V shed 3 bases and J 5 bases; nucleotides not matched to a gene: 12. Germline V gene lookup returns CDR1 ENHRY and CDR2 SYGVKD. CDR3 loop: CAISDLGQGAHHEQYF. The CDR3, as DNA: TGTGCCATCAGTGACCTGGGGCAGGGGGCGCACCACGAGCAGTACTTC.

The chain links TRBV19 to TRBJ1-1; D gene uncertain. Between the trimmed V and J ends, which lost 7 bases and 5 bases, there was a span of 8 bases. The germline V gene encodes CDR1 LNHDA and CDR2 SQIVND (reference sequence). The CDR3 is made up of 11 amino acids. The CDR3, as DNA: TGTGCCAGTATCCTTTGGACTGAAGCTTTCTTT. Encoded protein: CASILWTEAFF. Together with reference TRBV19 and TRBJ1-1, the CDR3 gives the full variable domain: DGGITQSPKYLFRKEGQNVTLSCEQNLNHDAMYWYRQDPGQGLRLIYYSQIVNDFQKGDIAEGYSVSREKKESFPLTVTSAQKNPTAFYLCASILWTEAFFGQGTRLTVV.